The next 5 T cell receptor beta chains were all read from a single sample in a study of CD8+ T cells in alopecia areata. Treatment reported: oral pan-JAK inhibitor, 5-10 mg twice daily. RNA was isolated and reverse transcribed to cDNA, the sequencing template. Clones were read by immunoSEQ multiplex PCR, and TCRdb kept only the in-frame ones, dropping some. There are about 190,000 clones in the sample; around 60% occur only once, and around 0.69% lies in the top ten. The sample consisted of CD4+ T cells sorted from blood, taken at week 4, from a patient treated with tofacitinib. These TCRs come from a human donor with alopecia areata.

The rearrangement joins TRBV29-1 to TRBJ2-2; possible D gene TRBD2, 5 bases. V was clipped by 6 bases and J by 4 bases, with 18 bases between them. The germline CDR1 and CDR2 sequences are SQVTM and ANQGSEA. The CDR3 totals 15 residues. The CDR3 coding sequence is TGCAGCGTCCCCCGAGGAGGAGACCTCACCGGGGAGCTGTTTTTT. It codes for CSVPRGGDLTGELFF.

This chain links TRBV4-3 with TRBJ2-3, with 14 bases fitting TRBD2. This CDR3 spans 16 amino acids. J gave up 6 bases and V 1 base, and 3 bases lay outside the gene matches. CDR1 and CDR2 (germline): LGHNA, YSLEER. CDR3 loop: CASSQGTSGRPDTQYF. Here the CDR3 DNA reads TGCGCCAGCAGCCAAGGGACTAGCGGGAGGCCCGATACGCAGTATTTT.

Note on this clone: A read error may produce the germline difference seen at one junction end. The gene calls are TRBV2 and TRBJ1-1; 10 bases line up with TRBD1. There are 15 residues in the CDR3. Germline loops: CDR1 SNHLY, CDR2 FYNNEI. The CDR3: CASTRDRGVKTEAFF. The CDR3 bases are TGTGCCAGCACCCGGGACAGGGGCGTGAAAACTGAAGCTTTCTTT.

The gene calls are TRBV29-1 and TRBJ1-1, with unresolved D. Trimming removed 4 bases at V and 6 bases at J, with 18 bases between. From germline, CDR1 is SQVTM and CDR2 ANQGSEA. The CDR3 runs 14 residues. DNA of the CDR3: TGCAGCGTTGGAGGTGTGGGAGAAAGGTCTGAAGCTTTCTTT. Encoded protein: CSVGGVGERSEAFF.

The chain is built from TRBV5-1 and TRBJ2-7; 8 bases align to TRBD2. Trimming at V came to 0 bases and at J to 0 bases, leaving 11 bases not matched to a gene. CDR1 is SGHRS and CDR2 is YFSETQ in the germline V gene. The CDR3 has 18 residues. CDR3 protein: CASSLGSSGTPSSYEQYF. CDR3 bases: TGCGCCAGCAGCTTGGGGAGTAGCGGGACCCCAAGCTCCTACGAGCAGTACTTC.